Below, 10 T cell receptor beta chains from the same sample are listed, as sequenced in a study of OX40 agonist ivuxolimab in advanced cancers. The table came from immunoSEQ multiplex PCR; TCRdb's copy has only in-frame clones and leaves some out. The top ten clones hold around 2.4% of a sample with about 82,000 clones, approximately 89% of them seen once. The starting material was CD4+ or CD8+ T cells sorted from blood, obtained in a trial of the OX40 agonist ivuxolimab. Source of these receptors: an adult with an advanced solid tumor such as melanoma, head and neck, liver or kidney cancer.

V is TRBV5-1 and J is TRBJ2-1, with TRBD2 identical over 10 bases. V shed 4 bases and J 3 bases; nucleotides not matched to a gene: 4. Germline V gene lookup returns CDR1 SGHRS and CDR2 YFSETQ. CDR3 length: 15 amino acids. CDR3 nucleotides: TGCGCCAGCAGCCTGCTAGCGGGAGACTACAATGAGCAGTTCTTC. It specifies CASSLLAGDYNEQFF.

The V gene is TRBV5-4, the J gene TRBJ2-5; either TRBD1 or TRBD2 may fit D (6 bases each). The V gene's germline CDR1 is SGHNT and CDR2 YYREEE (reference sequence). The V gene lost 2 bases and the J gene lost 5 bases, with 16 bases spanning the gap. The CDR3 extends over 15 amino acids. The CDR3 spells CASSFRPGGEETQYF. The CDR3 coding sequence is TGTGCCAGCAGCTTTCGGCCCGGGGGCGAGGAGACCCAGTACTTC.

The chain carries TRBV2 and TRBJ2-5, with D unresolved. Germline loops: CDR1 SNHLY, CDR2 FYNNEI. This CDR3 spans 13 amino acids. With 7 bases removed from V and 6 bases from J, the gap between germline ends came to 15 bases. The CDR3 sequence is CASTDSPNKTQYF. Written as DNA, the CDR3 is TGTGCCAGCACTGACTCGCCAAACAAGACCCAGTACTTC.

The chain links TRBV6-1 to TRBJ1-2; maybe TRBD1 (5 bases). V lost 1 base, J lost 6 bases, and 15 bases lay in between. There are 15 residues in the CDR3. The germline gives CDR1 MNHNS, CDR2 SASEGT. The chain's CDR3 is CASSEVGRVGDGYTF. DNA of the CDR3: TGTGCCAGCAGTGAAGTCGGCAGGGTGGGAGATGGCTACACCTTC.

This chain joins TRBV2 and TRBJ1-2, with TRBD1 matching 7 bases. The CDR3 extends over 14 amino acids. Germline trimming cut 5 bases from V and 0 bases from J; bases unmatched to any gene: 3. The germline CDR1 and CDR2 sequences are SNHLY and FYNNEI. CDR3: CASSKQGSNYGYTF. The CDR3 nucleotides are TGTGCCAGCAGTAAACAGGGGTCTAACTATGGCTACACCTTC.

This chain uses TRBV4-1 with TRBJ1-3; D call uncertain. The germline V gene has CDR1 MGHRA and CDR2 YSYEKL. The length of the CDR3 is 14 residues. Trimming left V 1 base short and J 0 bases short, with 4 bases between. The CDR3 DNA follows: TGCGCCAGCAGCCAAGCCTCCTCTGGAAACACCATATATTTT. Its translation: CASSQASSGNTIYF.

The chain is built from TRBV7-2 and TRBJ2-3; 8 bases line up with TRBD1. Losses at the gene ends were 5 bases for V and 8 bases for J; bases not matched to a gene: 12. Germline lookup yields CDR1 SGHTA and CDR2 FQGNSA. The CDR3 extends over 15 amino acids. The CDR3 nucleotides read TGTGCCAGCAGCCAAGAGGGACAGGCGGGTGGTACGCAGTATTTT. This encodes CASSQEGQAGGTQYF.

The chain recombines TRBV28 with TRBJ2-2; no clear D. CDR3 length equals 13 residues. Between the trimmed V and J ends, which lost 1 base and 13 bases, there was a span of 13 bases. Germline CDR1 reads MDHEN; CDR2 reads SYDVKM. CDR3 residues: CASSLSGPTRLFF. The CDR3 nucleotides read TGTGCCAGCAGTTTATCAGGCCCTACGAGGCTGTTTTTT.

CDR3 bases: TGCAGCGTTGTTAGACAGGGGGTCTACGAGCAGTACTTC. It specifies CSVVRQGVYEQYF. This chain uses TRBV29-1 with TRBJ2-7; 9 positions agree with TRBD1. Germline V CDR1 and CDR2: SQVTM, ANQGSEA. This CDR3 contains 13 residues. The trim removed 4 bases at V and 3 bases at J, leaving 4 bases unmatched.

This chain joins TRBV11-2 and TRBJ2-5; no clear D gene. The CDR3 totals 11 residues. Germline V gene sequence: CDR1 SGHAT, CDR2 FQNNGV. V was trimmed by 1 base and J by 7 bases, leaving 4 bases between them. CDR3 in DNA: TGTGCCAGCAGCTTAGGTGTGACCCAGTACTTC. It yields the protein CASSLGVTQYF. Based on the CDR3 plus reference TRBV11-2 and TRBJ2-5, the full variable domain is EAGVAQSPRYKIIEKRQSVAFWCNPISGHATLYWYQQILGQGPKLLIQFQNNGVVDDSQLPKDRFSAERLKGVDSTLKIQPAKLEDSAVYLCASSLGVTQYFGPGTRLLVL.